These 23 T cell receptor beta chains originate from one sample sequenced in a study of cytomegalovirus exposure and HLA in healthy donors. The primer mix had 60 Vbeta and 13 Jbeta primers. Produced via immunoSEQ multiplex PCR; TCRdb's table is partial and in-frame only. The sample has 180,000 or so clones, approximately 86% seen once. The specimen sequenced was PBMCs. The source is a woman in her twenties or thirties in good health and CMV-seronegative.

The CDR3 DNA sequence: TGTGCCAGCAGTTTAGTACTAGCGGGGAACAATGAGCAGTTCTTC. This codes for CASSLVLAGNNEQFF. The rearrangement joins TRBV28 to TRBJ2-1; 10 bases match TRBD2. Losses at the gene ends were 2 bases for V and 5 bases for J; bases not matched to a gene: 3. The CDR3 length is 15 residues. Germline CDR1 is MDHEN and CDR2 is SYDVKM.

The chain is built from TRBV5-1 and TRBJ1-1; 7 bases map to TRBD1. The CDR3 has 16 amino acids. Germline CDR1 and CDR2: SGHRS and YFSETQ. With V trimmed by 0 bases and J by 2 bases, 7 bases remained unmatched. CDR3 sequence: CASSLDPTGTNTEAFF. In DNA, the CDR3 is TGCGCCAGCAGCTTGGATCCGACAGGGACTAACACTGAAGCTTTCTTT.

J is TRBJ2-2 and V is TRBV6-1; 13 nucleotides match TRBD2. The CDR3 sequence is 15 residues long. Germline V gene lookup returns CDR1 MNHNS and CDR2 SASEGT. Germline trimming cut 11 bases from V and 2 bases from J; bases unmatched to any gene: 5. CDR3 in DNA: TGTGCCCTCGGACTAGCGGGGGCAAACACCGGGGAGCTGTTTTTT. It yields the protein CALGLAGANTGELFF.

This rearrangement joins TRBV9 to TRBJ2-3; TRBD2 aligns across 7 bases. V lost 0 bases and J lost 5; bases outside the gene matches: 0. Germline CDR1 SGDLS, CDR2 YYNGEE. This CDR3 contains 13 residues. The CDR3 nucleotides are TGTGCCAGCAGCGTAGCGGGGGGAGATACGCAGTATTTT. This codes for CASSVAGGDTQYF.

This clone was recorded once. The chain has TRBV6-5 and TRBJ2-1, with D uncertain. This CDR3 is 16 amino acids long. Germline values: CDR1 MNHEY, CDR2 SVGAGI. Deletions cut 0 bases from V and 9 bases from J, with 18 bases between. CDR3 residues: CASSYSTGLPFREQFF. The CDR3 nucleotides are TGTGCCAGCAGTTACTCGACTGGCTTACCATTTCGTGAGCAGTTCTTC.

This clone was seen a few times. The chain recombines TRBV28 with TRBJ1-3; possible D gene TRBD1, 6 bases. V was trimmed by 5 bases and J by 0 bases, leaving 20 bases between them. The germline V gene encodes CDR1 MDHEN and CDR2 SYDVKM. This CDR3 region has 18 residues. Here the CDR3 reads CASSPPKGHPNSGNTIYF. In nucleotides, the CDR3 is TGTGCCAGCAGTCCCCCGAAGGGACACCCAAACTCTGGAAACACCATATATTTT.

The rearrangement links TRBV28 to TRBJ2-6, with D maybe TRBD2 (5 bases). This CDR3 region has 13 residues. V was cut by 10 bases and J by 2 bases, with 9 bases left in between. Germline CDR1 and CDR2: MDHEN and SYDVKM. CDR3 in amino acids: CATLGAGANVLTF. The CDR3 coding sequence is TGTGCCACTCTCGGGGCTGGGGCCAACGTCCTGACTTTC.

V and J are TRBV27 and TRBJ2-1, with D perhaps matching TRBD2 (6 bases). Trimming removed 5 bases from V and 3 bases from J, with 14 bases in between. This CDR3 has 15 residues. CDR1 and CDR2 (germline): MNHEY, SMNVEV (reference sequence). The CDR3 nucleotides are TGTGCCAGCAGTCCCCGACTAGACCTCTACAATGAGCAGTTCTTC. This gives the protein CASSPRLDLYNEQFF.

The CDR3 region is CASQGTGELFF. The CDR3 nucleotides are TGTGCCTCCCAGGGCACCGGGGAGCTGTTTTTT. The chain uses TRBV2 and TRBJ2-2, with D perhaps TRBD1 (5 bases). Trimming shortened V by 11 bases and J by 4 bases, and 8 bases separated the two germline ends. The CDR3 sequence is 11 residues long. The germline V gene encodes CDR1 SNHLY and CDR2 FYNNEI.

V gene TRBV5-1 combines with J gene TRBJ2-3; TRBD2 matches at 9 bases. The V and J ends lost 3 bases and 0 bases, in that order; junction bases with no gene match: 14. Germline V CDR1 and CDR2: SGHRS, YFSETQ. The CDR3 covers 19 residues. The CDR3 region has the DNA TGCGCCAGCAGCTCCGAGGCCGGGCGGGGGGGTTCCAGCACAGATACGCAGTATTTT. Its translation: CASSSEAGRGGSSTDTQYF.

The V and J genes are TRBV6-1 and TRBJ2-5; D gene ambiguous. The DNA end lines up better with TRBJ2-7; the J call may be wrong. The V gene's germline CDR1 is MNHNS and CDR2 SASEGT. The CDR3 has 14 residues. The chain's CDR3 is CASSDKYWGYEQYF. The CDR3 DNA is TGTGCCAGCAGTGATAAGTATTGGGGCTACGAGCAGTACTTC.

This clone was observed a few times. The CDR3 loop reads CASSTGQGAFYEQYF. CDR3 DNA sequence: TGTGCCAGCAGTACCGGACAGGGGGCTTTCTACGAGCAGTACTTC. The chain links TRBV5-4 to TRBJ2-7, with 11 bases fitting TRBD1. Germline V lookup: CDR1 SGHNT, CDR2 YYREEE (reference sequence). The CDR3 loop spans 15 amino acids. V lost 5 bases and J lost 3; bases outside the gene matches: 7.

The CDR3 nucleotides are TGTGCCAGCAGCTTGATGGCCCGCACAGATACGCAGTATTTT. It specifies CASSLMARTDTQYF. The chain joins TRBV5-5 to TRBJ2-3; D is uncertain. Germline CDR1 SGHKS, CDR2 YYEKEE (reference sequence). The V end was cut by 1 base, the J end by 1 base, with 7 bases between. The CDR3 is 14 residues long. Full variable domain (outside the CDR3, taken from reference TRBV5-5 and TRBJ2-3): DAGVTQSPTHLIKTRGQQVTLRCSPISGHKSVSWYQQVLGQGPQFIFQYYEKEERGRGNFPDRFSARQFPNYSSELNVNALLLGDSALYLCASSLMARTDTQYFGPGTRLTVL.

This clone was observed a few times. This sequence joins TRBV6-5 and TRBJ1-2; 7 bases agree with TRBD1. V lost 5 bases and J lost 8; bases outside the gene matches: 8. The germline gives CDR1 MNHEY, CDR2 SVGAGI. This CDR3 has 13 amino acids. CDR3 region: CASSRGQTGGYTF. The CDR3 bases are TGTGCCAGCAGTCGGGGACAGACGGGCGGCTACACCTTC.

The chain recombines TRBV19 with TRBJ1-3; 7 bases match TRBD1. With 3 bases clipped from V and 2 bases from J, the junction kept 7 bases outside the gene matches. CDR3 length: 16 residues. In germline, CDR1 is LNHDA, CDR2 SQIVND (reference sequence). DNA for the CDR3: TGTGCCAGTAGTATGGGCAGGGGGTTTGCTGGAAACACCATATATTTT. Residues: CASSMGRGFAGNTIYF.

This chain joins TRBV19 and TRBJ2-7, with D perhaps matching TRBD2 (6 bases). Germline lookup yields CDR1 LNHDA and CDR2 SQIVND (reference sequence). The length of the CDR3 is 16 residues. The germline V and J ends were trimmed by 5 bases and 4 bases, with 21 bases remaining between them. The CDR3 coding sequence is TGTGCCAGTAGTCTCGGGACTCCTGGGTCCTTATACGAGCAGTACTTC. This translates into CASSLGTPGSLYEQYF.

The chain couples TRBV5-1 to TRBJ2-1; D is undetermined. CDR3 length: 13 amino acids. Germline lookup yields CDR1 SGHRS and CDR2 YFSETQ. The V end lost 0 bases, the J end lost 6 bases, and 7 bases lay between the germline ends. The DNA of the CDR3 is TGCGCCAGCAGCTTGGGGGTAGCCAATGAGCAGTTCTTC. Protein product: CASSLGVANEQFF.

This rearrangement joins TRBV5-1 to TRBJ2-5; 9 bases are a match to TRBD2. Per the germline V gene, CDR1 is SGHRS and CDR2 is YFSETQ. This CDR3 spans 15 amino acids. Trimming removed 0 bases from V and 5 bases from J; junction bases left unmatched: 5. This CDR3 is CASSLESGRYETQYF. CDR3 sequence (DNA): TGCGCCAGCAGCTTGGAAAGCGGGAGGTACGAGACCCAGTACTTC.

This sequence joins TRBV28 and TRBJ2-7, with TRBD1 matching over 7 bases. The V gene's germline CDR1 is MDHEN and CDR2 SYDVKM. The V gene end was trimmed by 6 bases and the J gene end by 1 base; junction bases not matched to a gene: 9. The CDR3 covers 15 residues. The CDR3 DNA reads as TGTGCCAGCAGCCACCTAGCACAGGGGTCCTACGAGCAGTACTTC. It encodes CASSHLAQGSYEQYF.

DNA for the CDR3: TGCAGCGGGACAGTCGGCGGGGAGCTGTTTTTT. Its translation is CSGTVGGELFF. The chain has TRBV29-1 and TRBJ2-2; possible D gene TRBD1, 6 bases. From germline, CDR1 is SQVTM and CDR2 ANQGSEA. V was trimmed by 7 bases and J by 7 bases, leaving 10 bases between them. This CDR3 region has 11 residues.

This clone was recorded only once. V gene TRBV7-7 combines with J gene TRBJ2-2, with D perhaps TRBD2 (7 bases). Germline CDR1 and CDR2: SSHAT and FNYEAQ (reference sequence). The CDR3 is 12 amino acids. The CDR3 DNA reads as TGTGCTATCGGGGGGCGGACCGGGGAGCTGTTTTTT. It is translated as CAIGGRTGELFF.

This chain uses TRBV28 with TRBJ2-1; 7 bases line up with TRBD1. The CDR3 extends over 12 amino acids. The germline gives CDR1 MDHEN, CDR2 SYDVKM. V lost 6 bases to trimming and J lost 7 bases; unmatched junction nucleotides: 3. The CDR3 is CASRGDRNEQFF. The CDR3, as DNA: TGTGCCAGCAGGGGGGACAGAAATGAGCAGTTCTTC.

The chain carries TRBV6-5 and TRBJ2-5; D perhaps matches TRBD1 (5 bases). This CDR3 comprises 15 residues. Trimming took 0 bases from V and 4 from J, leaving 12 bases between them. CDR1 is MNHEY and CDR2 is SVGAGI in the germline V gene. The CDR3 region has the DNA TGTGCCAGCAGTTACTCGGGGCGAGCTGGAGAGACCCAGTACTTC. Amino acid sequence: CASSYSGRAGETQYF.